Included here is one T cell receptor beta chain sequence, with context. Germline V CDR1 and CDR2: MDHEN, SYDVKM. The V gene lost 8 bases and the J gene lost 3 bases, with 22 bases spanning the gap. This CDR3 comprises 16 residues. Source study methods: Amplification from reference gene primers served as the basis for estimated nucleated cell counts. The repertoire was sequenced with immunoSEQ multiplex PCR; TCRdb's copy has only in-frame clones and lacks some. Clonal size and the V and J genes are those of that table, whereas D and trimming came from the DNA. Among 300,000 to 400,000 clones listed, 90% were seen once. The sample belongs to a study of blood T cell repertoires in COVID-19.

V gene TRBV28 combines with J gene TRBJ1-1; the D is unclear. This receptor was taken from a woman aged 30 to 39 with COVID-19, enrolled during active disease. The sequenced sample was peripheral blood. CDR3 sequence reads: CASPPSRAAIDTEAFF. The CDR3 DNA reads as TGTGCCAGCCCCCCTTCGAGGGCCGCCATCGACACTGAAGCTTTCTTT.